Shown below are 19 T cell receptor beta chains from a single sample sequenced in a study of patients and donors after allogeneic stem cell transplantation. TCRdb independently ran MiXCR on the RT-PCR reads; one entry per CDR3 protein. The sample lists some 60,000 distinct CDR3 sequences, 13% occurring once. The sample was blood, either unsorted or a sorted T cell fraction (not recorded which). These receptors originate from a human donor who was either an allogeneic HSCT recipient or a stem cell or donor lymphocyte infusion donor (not recorded which). It is not recorded whose cells these are; they may come from a transplant donor.

This chain connects TRBV10-3 to TRBJ2-5; no clear D gene. V was trimmed by 2 bases and J by 2 bases, leaving 6 bases between them. Germline V gene lookup returns CDR1 ENHRY and CDR2 SYGVKD. The CDR3 totals 13 residues. CDR3 loop: CAISEELQETQYF. CDR3 DNA sequence: TGTGCCATCAGTGAGGAACTACAAGAGACCCAGTACTTC.

The J gene is TRBJ2-7, the V gene TRBV27, with D tentatively TRBD1 (5 bases). This CDR3 comprises 13 residues. Trimming pared 4 bases from V and 2 bases from J, leaving 9 bases between. Germline lookup yields CDR1 MNHEY and CDR2 SMNVEV (reference sequence). This CDR3 is CASSYQGTYEQYF. The CDR3 DNA is TGTGCCAGCAGTTATCAGGGAACCTACGAGCAGTACTTC.

The gene calls are TRBV2 and TRBJ1-6; D ambiguous. There are 15 residues in the CDR3. Germline lookup yields CDR1 SNHLY and CDR2 FYNNEI. V dropped 4 bases and J dropped 7 bases, with 14 bases sitting between them. The CDR3 nucleotides are TGTGCCAGCAGTGTGAGTAACCCGTGGAATTCACCCCTCCACTTT. Encoded protein: CASSVSNPWNSPLHF. The whole variable domain, remainder taken from reference TRBV2 and TRBJ1-6, is EPEVTQTPSHQVTQMGQEVILRCVPISNHLYFYWYRQILGQKVEFLVSFYNNEISEKSEIFDDQFSVERPDGSNFTLKIRSTKLEDSAMYFCASSVSNPWNSPLHFGNGTRLTVT.

Only a few counts were recorded for this clonotype. The J gene is TRBJ2-1, the V gene TRBV9, with D possibly TRBD2 on 5 matching bases. Germline CDR1 and CDR2: SGDLS and YYNGEE. The germline V and J ends were trimmed by 4 bases and 4 bases, with 15 bases remaining between them. This CDR3 is built from 15 residues. The CDR3 here is CASSPSSQAYNEQFF. The CDR3 DNA reads TGTGCCAGCAGCCCGTCTAGCCAAGCATACAATGAGCAGTTCTTC. Full variable domain (rest looked up from reference TRBV9 and TRBJ2-1): DSGVTQTPKHLITATGQRVTLRCSPRSGDLSVYWYQQSLDQGLQFLIQYYNGEERAKGNILERFSAQQFPDLHSELNLSSLELGDSALYFCASSPSSQAYNEQFFGPGTRLTVL.

The genes are TRBV7-2 and TRBJ2-1; 9 bases match TRBD1. Germline CDR1 SGHTA, CDR2 FQGNSA. The J segment lost 4 bases and the V segment lost 2 bases, leaving 6 bases of the junction unmatched. This CDR3 spans 16 amino acids. CDR3 bases: TGTGCCAGCAGCTTATGGGGGACAGGGCTATACAATGAGCAGTTCTTC. As protein: CASSLWGTGLYNEQFF.

This clonotype was found many times. The chain couples TRBV5-6 to TRBJ1-6; TRBD1 might be the D (5 bases). V gave up 4 bases and J gave up 10 bases, with 15 bases separating them. This CDR3 is 14 amino acids long. The germline gives CDR1 SGHDT, CDR2 YYEEEE. The CDR3: CASSPGPPGSPLHF. The CDR3 DNA is TGTGCCAGCAGCCCGGGACCCCCGGGCTCACCCCTCCACTTT.

This clonotype was detected many times. The chain joins TRBV7-9 to TRBJ2-3; perhaps D is TRBD1 or TRBD2 (5 bases each). Trimming removed 8 bases at V and 2 bases at J, with 11 bases between. The V gene's germline CDR1 is SEHNR and CDR2 FQNEAQ (reference sequence). The CDR3 is 13 residues long. CDR3 region: CASGDDYTDTQYF. Written as DNA, the CDR3 is TGTGCCAGCGGGGACGACTACACAGATACGCAGTATTTT.

This clonotype was observed a few times. The V call is TRBV7-2, the J call TRBJ2-4, with D possibly being TRBD1 (6 bases). V was shortened by 5 bases and J by 5 bases, with 19 bases between the two germline ends. The CDR3 runs 16 residues. The germline CDR1 and CDR2 sequences are SGHTA and FQGNSA. The CDR3 region has the DNA TGTGCCAGCAGCCGACCGACCTGGGACACCCAAAACATTCAGTACTTC. Its translation is CASSRPTWDTQNIQYF.

The chain uses TRBV9 and TRBJ2-6, with D possibly called TRBD1 or TRBD2 (5 bases each). The CDR3 consists of 16 residues. Trimming pared 0 bases from V and 2 bases from J, leaving 9 bases between. CDR1 is SGDLS, CDR2 YYNGEE, per germline. The CDR3 coding sequence is TGTGCCAGCAGCGTAGTTATGGGGGCTGGGGCCAACGTCCTGACTTTC. This encodes CASSVVMGAGANVLTF.

There are many counts of this clonotype. The CDR3 sequence is CASSLQLGQADEAFF. For the CDR3, the DNA is TGCGCCAGCAGCCTACAACTGGGACAGGCCGACGAAGCTTTCTTT. The chain is built from TRBV5-1 and TRBJ1-1, with 8 bases fitting TRBD1. Germline assignment: CDR1 SGHRS and CDR2 YFSETQ. Losses at the gene ends were 4 bases for V and 8 bases for J; bases not matched to a gene: 13. There are 15 residues in the CDR3.

This clonotype was seen many times. J is TRBJ2-5 and V is TRBV7-2; TRBD2 might be the D (5 bases). Deletions cut 0 bases from V and 7 bases from J, with 18 bases between. Per the germline V gene, CDR1 is SGHTA and CDR2 is FQGNSA. This CDR3 spans 16 amino acids. The CDR3 DNA is TGTGCCAGCAGCTTAGCGCCGGGGAACCTCCTTGGGACCCAGTACTTC. It codes for CASSLAPGNLLGTQYF.

In DNA form, the CDR3 reads TGCGCCAGCAGCCAAGGACAGGGAACGAACACTGAAGCTTTCTTT. Translating gives CASSQGQGTNTEAFF. The chain links TRBV4-1 to TRBJ1-1; 7 bases fit TRBD1. Per the germline V gene, CDR1 is MGHRA and CDR2 is YSYEKL. V lost 1 base, J lost 1 base, and 3 bases stayed unmatched. The CDR3 loop spans 15 amino acids.

Relative to its sample, this clonotype is medium-sized. The chain links TRBV5-1 to TRBJ2-1; perhaps D is TRBD1 or TRBD2 (6 bases each). The V gene's germline CDR1 is SGHRS and CDR2 YFSETQ. The V and J ends lost 7 bases and 0 bases respectively, with 14 bases between them. This CDR3 has 15 amino acids. CDR3 protein: CASGGGESSYNEQFF. CDR3 nucleotide sequence: TGCGCCAGCGGGGGCGGGGAAAGCTCCTACAATGAGCAGTTCTTC.

The CDR3 loop is CSLWTSGPYNEQFF. The CDR3 DNA is TGCAGTCTATGGACTAGCGGCCCCTACAATGAGCAGTTCTTC. This chain joins TRBV20-1 and TRBJ2-1; 10 bases line up with TRBD2. This CDR3 is built from 14 residues. Per germline, CDR1 DFQATT and CDR2 SNEGSKA (reference sequence). V lost 8 bases, J lost 2 bases, and 6 bases stayed unmatched.

The table lists this clonotype with a few counts. This chain joins TRBV6-5 and TRBJ2-5, with 8 bases aligning to TRBD1. This CDR3 is built from 16 residues. V was clipped by 0 bases and J by 2 bases; unmatched bases: 5. Germline V CDR1 and CDR2: MNHEY, SVGAGI. The CDR3 loop is CASSYSWTGNQETQYF. The CDR3 DNA sequence: TGTGCCAGCAGTTACTCGTGGACAGGGAATCAAGAGACCCAGTACTTC.

The chain is built from TRBV5-1 and TRBJ2-5; 7 bases line up with TRBD1. The germline CDR1 and CDR2 sequences are SGHRS and YFSETQ. The CDR3 loop spans 15 amino acids. V shed 5 bases, J shed 2 bases, and the junction held 9 bases outside the gene matches. The chain's CDR3 is CASSSSPGQQETQYF. As DNA, the CDR3 is TGCGCCAGCAGTTCTTCTCCGGGACAGCAAGAGACCCAGTACTTC.

This chain connects TRBV4-2 to TRBJ2-1; TRBD2 aligns across 9 bases. Trimming removed 0 bases from V and 0 bases from J; junction bases left unmatched: 3. CDR1 and CDR2 (germline): LGHNA, YNFKEQ. This CDR3 region has 17 residues. DNA of the CDR3: TGTGCCAGCAGCCAAGATAAGCGGGAGGCCTCCTACAATGAGCAGTTCTTC. It codes for CASSQDKREASYNEQFF.

This chain uses TRBV5-8 with TRBJ2-2, with 12 bases matching TRBD1. Germline V gene data show CDR1 as SGHTS and CDR2 as YDEGEE. This CDR3 is 16 amino acids long. Losses at the gene ends were 2 bases for V and 3 bases for J; bases not matched to a gene: 2. CDR3 region: CASSFRDRGHTGELFF. The CDR3 DNA reads as TGTGCCAGCAGCTTCCGGGACAGGGGGCACACCGGGGAGCTGTTTTTT.

This clonotype was counted a few times. The V call is TRBV25-1, the J call TRBJ2-7; 9 bases line up with TRBD2. The CDR3 has 15 residues. Trimming removed 5 bases from V and 3 bases from J; junction bases left unmatched: 8. Germline CDR1 reads MGHDK; CDR2 reads SYGVNS. This chain's CDR3 is CASSPFSGSYYEQYF. The CDR3 DNA follows: TGTGCCAGCAGTCCTTTTAGCGGGAGCTACTACGAGCAGTACTTC.